This T cell receptor (beta chain) was sequenced in a study of cytomegalovirus exposure and HLA in healthy donors. General observations from the study: According to the study, 160 or so TCR beta chains were cytomegalovirus-associated. Many donors carried some public TCRs, although rarity characterized most TCR sequences.

Of note for this clone: The target antigen is unknown.

The CDR3 totals 16 residues. Germline values: CDR1 MGHRA, CDR2 YSYEKL. Trimming took off 1 base at V and 1 base at J, with 11 bases between the two ends. Profiling relied on immunoSEQ multiplex PCR, and the TCRdb table lists in-frame clones only, not all of them. The sample has some 190,000 clones, roughly 86% seen once; the top ten hold about 7.2%. The sequenced sample was PBMCs. V gene TRBV4-1 combines with J gene TRBJ1-3; no firm D call. The TCR originated in a man aged 30 to 39 in good health and CMV-seropositive. CDR3 region: CASSQVAFLSGNTIYF. The CDR3 nucleotides are TGCGCCAGCAGCCAAGTTGCCTTCCTGTCTGGAAACACCATATATTTT.